These 32 T cell receptor beta chains were all obtained from the same sample, sequenced in a study of shared clonotypes between healthy human individuals. In the naive CD8 group, cells lacked CD45RO and were positively selected for CCR7, so terminally differentiated effector memory CD45RA+ cells were left out. Produced via immunoSEQ multiplex PCR; TCRdb's table is partial and in-frame only. The sample records some 2 million clones, approximately 94% being singletons. The sequenced sample was naive CD8+ T cells sorted from blood. All receptors derive from a man between 18 and 35 years old in good health.

The CDR3 spells CASSHDPGGNTEAFF. In DNA, the CDR3 is TGCGCCAGCAGCCATGATCCTGGGGGTAACACTGAAGCTTTCTTT. The chain couples TRBV4-3 to TRBJ1-1, with D maybe TRBD1 (5 bases). Trimming cost V 3 bases and J 2 bases, with 13 bases left between them. This CDR3 spans 15 amino acids. The germline V gene encodes CDR1 LGHNA and CDR2 YSLEER.

The rearrangement links TRBV6-5 to TRBJ2-7; D is perhaps TRBD2 (6 bases). Per germline, CDR1 MNHEY and CDR2 SVGAGI. The CDR3 contains 15 residues. The V gene lost 4 bases and the J gene lost 7 bases, with 20 bases spanning the gap. The CDR3 DNA sequence: TGTGCCAGCAGTTCTTACGCGGGACCTCAAGGGGAGCAGTACTTC. It yields the protein CASSSYAGPQGEQYF.

The chain uses TRBV6-6 and TRBJ1-1; 7 positions agree with TRBD1. The CDR3 totals 15 residues. CDR1 and CDR2 from the germline V gene are MNHNY and SVGAGI (reference sequence). With 7 bases clipped from V and 6 bases from J, the junction kept 14 bases outside the gene matches. CDR3 loop: CASTLPPGGVAEAFF. The CDR3 nucleotides are TGTGCCAGCACCTTACCCCCAGGGGGGGTTGCTGAAGCTTTCTTT.

The chain couples TRBV4-2 to TRBJ1-3; 9 bases agree with TRBD1. CDR3 size: 16 residues. In germline, CDR1 is LGHNA, CDR2 YNFKEQ. V was pared by 4 bases and J by 1 base, with 5 bases of the junction left unmatched. CDR3 sequence reads: CASSPLGTGSGNTIYF. The DNA of the CDR3 is TGTGCCAGCAGCCCCCTGGGGACAGGGTCTGGAAACACCATATATTTT.

This sequence joins TRBV6-1 and TRBJ1-2; tentative D call: TRBD1 (5 bases). V was shortened by 6 bases and J by 8 bases, with 13 bases between the two germline ends. Germline loops: CDR1 MNHNS, CDR2 SASEGT. CDR3 length: 12 amino acids. CDR3 nucleotides: TGTGCCAGCAGGGGACTGGCTCCGGGCTACACCTTC. Translated: CASRGLAPGYTF.

The J gene is TRBJ2-7, the V gene TRBV19, with 8 bases lining up with TRBD1. V gave up 5 bases and J gave up 1 base; unmatched junction bases: 4. This CDR3 is built from 14 residues. Germline loops: CDR1 LNHDA, CDR2 SQIVND (reference sequence). The CDR3 sequence is CASSGTGFSYEQYF. DNA for the CDR3: TGTGCCAGTAGTGGGACAGGATTTTCCTACGAGCAGTACTTC.

The V gene is TRBV6-1, the J gene TRBJ2-1; TRBD2 agrees at 7 bases. V lost 4 bases to trimming and J lost 1 base; unmatched junction nucleotides: 4. This CDR3 has 15 residues. Germline CDR1 reads MNHNS; CDR2 reads SASEGT. The CDR3 region has the DNA TGTGCCAGCAGTGCCACGCGGGGGTCCTACAATGAGCAGTTCTTC. Translation gives CASSATRGSYNEQFF.

The V gene is TRBV28, the J gene TRBJ1-2; 8 bases align to TRBD1. The CDR3 is 15 residues long. V dropped 4 bases and J dropped 2; count of bases not matched to a gene: 6. Per the germline V gene, CDR1 is MDHEN and CDR2 is SYDVKM. The CDR3 nucleotides read TGTGCCAGCAGTTCCCCCGACAGGGGCAACTATGGCTACACCTTC. Protein product: CASSSPDRGNYGYTF.

The chain links TRBV5-1 to TRBJ1-2; possible D gene TRBD1, 5 bases. The CDR3 has 12 amino acids. Trimming took 3 bases from V and 2 from J, leaving 5 bases between them. Looked up from germline, CDR1 is SGHRS and CDR2 is YFSETQ. In DNA form, the CDR3 reads TGCGCCAGCAGCTCAGGGAACTATGGCTACACCTTC. This codes for CASSSGNYGYTF.

A note on this clone: Other DNA sequences in the same sample also yield this CDR3. The J gene is TRBJ1-1, the V gene TRBV19, with D perhaps matching TRBD1 (6 bases). The CDR3 has 13 amino acids. Trimming removed 0 bases from V and 5 bases from J, with 7 bases in between. Germline V gives CDR1 LNHDA, CDR2 SQIVND (reference sequence). The CDR3 loop is CASSIDRGTEAFF. The CDR3 nucleotides read TGTGCCAGTAGTATAGACAGGGGTACTGAAGCTTTCTTT. Drawing the rest from reference TRBV19 and TRBJ1-1, the complete variable domain is DGGITQSPKYLFRKEGQNVTLSCEQNLNHDAMYWYRQDPGQGLRLIYYSQIVNDFQKGDIAEGYSVSREKKESFPLTVTSAQKNPTAFYLCASSIDRGTEAFFGQGTRLTVV.

Comments on this clone: Other DNA variants within this sample encode the same CDR3. The genes are TRBV7-9 and TRBJ2-3; 12 bases map to TRBD2. The CDR3 spans 16 residues. The junction had 6 bases not matched to a gene; V was cut back by 5 bases and J by 3 bases. Germline assignment: CDR1 SEHNR and CDR2 FQNEAQ (reference sequence). CDR3 sequence: CASSLVGLAGTDTQYF. CDR3 coding DNA: TGTGCCAGCAGCCTTGTTGGACTAGCGGGAACAGATACGCAGTATTTT.

The V call is TRBV6-5, the J call TRBJ1-1; D is unclear. There are 13 residues in the CDR3. Germline CDR1 is MNHEY and CDR2 is SVGAGI. The ends were cut back, 2 bases at V and 4 bases at J, with 8 bases in the middle. The CDR3 spells CASSYIWGTEAFF. Here the CDR3 DNA reads TGTGCCAGCAGTTACATATGGGGCACTGAAGCTTTCTTT.

The J gene is TRBJ1-1, the V gene TRBV4-1; 7 nucleotides align to TRBD1. Germline V gene lookup returns CDR1 MGHRA and CDR2 YSYEKL. The length of the CDR3 is 15 residues. V dropped 4 bases and J dropped 5; count of bases not matched to a gene: 10. CDR3 protein: CASSPSEGARTEAFF. CDR3 coding DNA: TGCGCCAGCAGCCCGTCGGAGGGGGCAAGGACTGAAGCTTTCTTT.

This chain joins TRBV4-3 and TRBJ2-7; D is possibly TRBD1 (6 bases). The CDR3 runs to 15 residues. V was trimmed by 1 base and J by 3 bases, leaving 13 bases between them. CDR1 and CDR2 (germline): LGHNA, YSLEER. The CDR3 loop reads CASSQGTDGIYEQYF. The DNA for the CDR3 is TGCGCCAGCAGCCAAGGGACAGATGGCATCTACGAGCAGTACTTC.

The chain couples TRBV5-6 to TRBJ2-2, with D possibly matching TRBD2 (5 bases). Trimming cost V 5 bases and J 4 bases, with 12 bases left between them. The CDR3 length is 14 residues. Germline loops: CDR1 SGHDT, CDR2 YYEEEE. The CDR3 here is CASREATGTGELFF. DNA for the CDR3: TGTGCCAGCAGGGAGGCTACGGGCACCGGGGAGCTGTTTTTT. The whole variable domain, remainder taken from reference TRBV5-6 and TRBJ2-2, is DAGVTQSPTHLIKTRGQQVTLRCSPKSGHDTVSWYQQALGQGPQFIFQYYEEEERQRGNFPDRFSGHQFPNYSSELNVNALLLGDSALYLCASREATGTGELFFGEGSRLTVL.

V is TRBV27 and J is TRBJ2-7, with 9 bases that match TRBD1. This CDR3 has 16 residues. Losses at the gene ends were 3 bases for V and 4 bases for J; bases not matched to a gene: 10. Germline V lookup: CDR1 MNHEY, CDR2 SMNVEV (reference sequence). CDR3 DNA: TGTGCCAGCAGTTTGGGGTTTACGGGACAGGGTTACGAGCAGTACTTC. Its protein is CASSLGFTGQGYEQYF.

This clone came up once. J is TRBJ1-1 and V is TRBV11-1; the D is unclear. CDR3 length: 13 residues. Trimming left V 5 bases short and J 7 bases short, with 14 bases between. Germline lookup yields CDR1 SGHAT and CDR2 FQDESV (reference sequence). CDR3 loop: CASSIRPGFEAFF. In nucleotides, the CDR3 is TGTGCCAGCAGCATACGACCGGGATTTGAAGCTTTCTTT.

The chain links TRBV27 to TRBJ2-7; possible D gene TRBD1, 6 bases. This CDR3 is 17 amino acids long. V was pared by 1 base and J by 4 bases, with 20 bases between. Germline V CDR1 and CDR2: MNHEY, SMNVEV (reference sequence). The CDR3 coding sequence is TGTGCCAGCAGTTTATGGGGGCAGGGCCGCTGGGGTTACGAGCAGTACTTC. Protein: CASSLWGQGRWGYEQYF.

This rearrangement joins TRBV13 to TRBJ2-7, with TRBD1 matching 10 bases. The length of the CDR3 is 16 residues. Germline V gives CDR1 PRHDT, CDR2 FYEKMQ (reference sequence). Losses at the gene ends were 5 bases for V and 3 bases for J; bases not matched to a gene: 10. Here the CDR3 DNA reads TGTGCCAGCAGCGGCCGGGACAGGGGACTTAGCTACGAGCAGTACTTC. Protein product: CASSGRDRGLSYEQYF.

The table lists this clone with a count of one. V is TRBV6-5 and J is TRBJ1-1, with 9 bases that match TRBD1. There are 14 residues in the CDR3. Trimming removed 7 bases from V and 5 bases from J; junction bases left unmatched: 8. CDR1 is MNHEY, CDR2 SVGAGI, per germline. The CDR3 region has the DNA TGTGCCAGCAACAAGGACAGGGGTTTTACTGAAGCTTTCTTT. This translates into CASNKDRGFTEAFF.

This chain uses TRBV10-2 with TRBJ2-3; D not certain. This CDR3 region has 12 residues. Trimming took off 5 bases at V and 2 bases at J, with 5 bases between the two ends. Germline assignment: CDR1 WSHSY and CDR2 SAAADI. The CDR3 sequence: CASSHLTDTQYF. DNA of the CDR3: TGCGCCAGCAGTCACCTCACAGATACGCAGTATTTT.

The V gene is TRBV7-9, the J gene TRBJ1-4, with 9 bases that match TRBD1. This CDR3 comprises 15 residues. Germline assignment: CDR1 SEHNR and CDR2 FQNEAQ (reference sequence). V gave up 5 bases and J gave up 6 bases; unmatched junction bases: 7. CDR3 region: CASSETTGGDEKLFF. The CDR3 DNA reads TGTGCCAGCAGCGAGACCACAGGGGGCGATGAAAAACTGTTTTTT. Variable domain in full (rest from reference TRBV7-9 and TRBJ1-4): DTGVSQNPRHKITKRGQNVTFRCDPISEHNRLYWYRQTLGQGPEFLTYFQNEAQLEKSRLLSDRFSAERPKGSFSTLEIQRTEQGDSAMYLCASSETTGGDEKLFFGSGTQLSVL.

J is TRBJ2-1 and V is TRBV5-1; a possible D gene is TRBD1 (7 bases). This CDR3 is built from 15 residues. From germline, CDR1 is SGHRS and CDR2 YFSETQ. Trimming stripped 1 base from V and 3 bases from J, with 11 bases between. The CDR3 is CASSLSRGVYNEQFF. CDR3 nucleotide sequence: TGCGCCAGCAGCTTGAGCAGGGGGGTCTACAATGAGCAGTTCTTC.

The V call is TRBV30, the J call TRBJ2-5; D is uncertain. V gave up 2 bases and J gave up 0 bases, with 10 bases separating them. Germline lookup yields CDR1 GTSNPN and CDR2 SVGIG (reference sequence). The CDR3 extends over 14 amino acids. The CDR3 coding sequence is TGTGCCTGGAGTCCTGCCAACGACCAAGAGACCCAGTACTTC. Encoded protein: CAWSPANDQETQYF.

V usage is TRBV5-6 and J usage is TRBJ2-7; 10 positions match TRBD1. Germline V gene lookup returns CDR1 SGHDT and CDR2 YYEEEE. The length of the CDR3 is 14 residues. With V trimmed by 3 bases and J by 6 bases, 6 bases remained unmatched. CDR3 DNA sequence: TGTGCCAGCAGCTGGGGGACAGGGGTCTTCGAGCAGTACTTC. Encoded protein: CASSWGTGVFEQYF. Drawing the rest from reference TRBV5-6 and TRBJ2-7, the complete variable domain is DAGVTQSPTHLIKTRGQQVTLRCSPKSGHDTVSWYQQALGQGPQFIFQYYEEEERQRGNFPDRFSGHQFPNYSSELNVNALLLGDSALYLCASSWGTGVFEQYFGPGTRLTVT.

This clone occurred once. This chain joins TRBV7-9 and TRBJ2-1, with TRBD2 as a possible D gene (6 bases). CDR1 and CDR2 (germline): SEHNR, FQNEAQ (reference sequence). Between the trimmed V and J ends, which lost 5 bases and 8 bases, there was a span of 10 bases. CDR3 size: 12 residues. The CDR3 DNA follows: TGTGCCAGCAGCGATACTAGCTATGAGCAGTTCTTC. Translating it yields CASSDTSYEQFF.

The chain joins TRBV7-9 to TRBJ2-7, with D unresolved. Germline CDR1 SEHNR, CDR2 FQNEAQ (reference sequence). The CDR3 is 15 residues long. V was pared by 1 base and J by 3 bases, with 13 bases between. The CDR3 region has the DNA TGTGCCAGCAGCTTAGAGGATGGTCTGTACTACGAGCAGTACTTC. Translating gives CASSLEDGLYYEQYF.

V gene TRBV4-1 combines with J gene TRBJ2-3, with D maybe TRBD1 (6 bases). This CDR3 is built from 18 residues. V gave up 3 bases and J gave up 7 bases, with 26 bases separating them. In germline, CDR1 is MGHRA, CDR2 YSYEKL. This chain's CDR3 is CASSQDPPGALRSNTQYF. The CDR3 DNA reads TGCGCCAGCAGCCAGGACCCCCCAGGGGCGTTGAGGTCAAATACGCAGTATTTT.

The V gene is TRBV5-6, the J gene TRBJ1-6; the D gene is possibly TRBD1 (5 bases). CDR1 is SGHDT and CDR2 is YYEEEE in the germline V gene. V lost 0 bases, J lost 10 bases, and 17 bases lay in between. This CDR3 is 16 amino acids long. The CDR3 region is CASSLELAGRGSPLHF. As DNA, the CDR3 is TGTGCCAGCAGCTTGGAGTTGGCAGGAAGGGGCTCACCCCTCCACTTT.

V gene TRBV4-1 combines with J gene TRBJ1-6, with D possibly TRBD1 on 5 matching bases. The V and J ends lost 4 bases and 7 bases respectively, with 17 bases between them. This CDR3 has 16 amino acids. Germline V gene data show CDR1 as MGHRA and CDR2 as YSYEKL. CDR3 DNA sequence: TGCGCCAGCAGCCTCCCGGACACCCTGGGGAATTCACCCCTCCACTTT. It yields the protein CASSLPDTLGNSPLHF.

The chain has TRBV4-1 and TRBJ2-7; no definite D call. Germline V lookup: CDR1 MGHRA, CDR2 YSYEKL. Trimming cost V 0 bases and J 2 bases, with 14 bases left between them. The CDR3 loop spans 16 amino acids. CDR3 DNA sequence: TGCGCCAGCAGCCAAGATCGCGAGTCCCGGACCTACGAGCAGTACTTC. Amino acid sequence: CASSQDRESRTYEQYF.

The chain carries TRBV7-2 and TRBJ2-7, with 9 nucleotides matching TRBD2. Germline CDR1 is SGHTA and CDR2 is FQGNSA. The CDR3 is 17 residues long. V shed 2 bases, J shed 2 bases, and the junction held 10 bases outside the gene matches. Here the CDR3 reads CASSLKSPLAGTYEQYF. CDR3 sequence (DNA): TGTGCCAGCAGCTTAAAATCTCCGCTAGCGGGAACCTACGAGCAGTACTTC.